What follows are 21 T cell receptor beta chains derived from one specimen sequenced in a study of T cells after yellow fever vaccination (dated by TCRdb to about 2019). The sample's treatment or condition, from its label and the paper: live attenuated yellow fever vaccine strain. The protocol used for the library was 5' RACE. The sequencer listed for this sample is Illumina HiSeq 2500. TCRdb reprocessing: public reads trimmed at Q25 with fastp, clones called with MiXCR, in-frame beta chains kept. Under each unique CDR3 protein, matching rows form one entry showing the most common genes and DNA. The sample has around 590,000 distinct CDR3 sequences on record, around 12% of them singletons. The ten biggest clones cover more than 12% of the sample. This specimen consisted of PBMCs, obtained on the day of the yellow fever booster vaccination. These receptors were obtained from a man between 25 and 39 years old who received the YFV17D yellow fever vaccine.

This clonotype was found a few times. The V gene is TRBV5-1, the J gene TRBJ1-3; 7 positions agree with TRBD1. Germline-derived CDR1 and CDR2 are SGHRS and YFSETQ. The CDR3 length is 15 residues. V shed 0 bases, J shed 3 bases, and the junction held 3 bases outside the gene matches. CDR3 amino acids: CASSLAGGGGNTIYF. The CDR3 DNA reads TGCGCCAGCAGCTTGGCAGGGGGAGGTGGAAACACCATATATTTT.

This clonotype was detected a few times. The genes are TRBV14 and TRBJ1-1, with a tentative D call TRBD1 (5 bases). There are 15 residues in the CDR3. CDR1 and CDR2 from the germline V gene are SGHDN and FVKESK. Trimming left V 1 base short and J 6 bases short, with 15 bases between. CDR3 bases: TGTGCCAGCAGCCAAGCCAGGGCGGTTCTAGCTGAAGCTTTCTTT. Translating gives CASSQARAVLAEAFF.

The J gene is TRBJ1-1, the V gene TRBV30; D remains unclear. With 2 bases removed from V and 0 bases from J, the gap between germline ends came to 7 bases. Per germline, CDR1 GTSNPN and CDR2 SVGIG (reference sequence). CDR3 length equals 13 residues. For the CDR3, the DNA is TGTGCCTGGAGTCCTTCGCTGAACACTGAAGCTTTCTTT. Protein sequence: CAWSPSLNTEAFF.

This clonotype was seen a few times. J is TRBJ2-3 and V is TRBV20-1, with 11 bases aligning to TRBD2. The CDR3 sequence is 15 residues long. Germline V CDR1 and CDR2: DFQATT, SNEGSKA (reference sequence). With V trimmed by 6 bases and J by 3 bases, 8 bases remained unmatched. CDR3 loop: CSAIIPSGRTDTQYF. Here the CDR3 DNA reads TGCAGTGCAATCATCCCTAGCGGGAGGACAGATACGCAGTATTTT.

The chain combines TRBV20-1 with TRBJ2-1; the D is unclear. The CDR3 loop spans 12 amino acids. Germline CDR1 is DFQATT and CDR2 is SNEGSKA (reference sequence). Trimming removed 3 bases at V and 9 bases at J, with 12 bases between. CDR3 region: CSASDLGLEQFF. The CDR3 DNA reads as TGCAGTGCTAGTGATCTCGGTCTTGAGCAGTTCTTC.

The chain combines TRBV7-2 with TRBJ2-1; D perhaps matches TRBD2 (5 bases). Trimming removed 8 bases from V and 2 bases from J, with 19 bases in between. The CDR3 runs to 16 residues. Germline values: CDR1 SGHTA, CDR2 FQGNSA. The CDR3 DNA is TGTGCCAGCCACTTCGGCGGGCCAAGACCCTACAATGAGCAGTTCTTC. It translates to CASHFGGPRPYNEQFF. Using reference TRBV7-2 and TRBJ2-1 for the parts outside the CDR3, the full variable domain is GAGVSQSPSNKVTEKGKDVELRCDPISGHTALYWYRQSLGQGLEFLIYFQGNSAPDKSGLPSDRFSAERTGGSVSTLTIQRTQQEDSAVYLCASHFGGPRPYNEQFFGPGTRLTVL.

The gene calls are TRBV5-1 and TRBJ2-2; 7 positions agree with TRBD1. The CDR3 sequence is 16 residues long. Germline trimming cut 4 bases from V and 6 bases from J; bases unmatched to any gene: 12. Germline values: CDR1 SGHRS, CDR2 YFSETQ. CDR3 region: CASSTGQAGSAGELFF. CDR3 nucleotides: TGCGCCAGCAGCACCGGACAGGCCGGTAGTGCCGGGGAGCTGTTTTTT.

This clonotype has only a few counts. The rearrangement uses TRBV20-1 and TRBJ2-4; TRBD1 is a possible D gene (5 bases). The CDR3 loop spans 14 amino acids. Trimming cost V 5 bases and J 6 bases, with 17 bases left between them. Germline CDR1 reads DFQATT; CDR2 reads SNEGSKA (reference sequence). CDR3 coding DNA: TGCAGTGCTGCTCCTAACCTGGGGCCAAACATTCAGTACTTC. This gives the protein CSAAPNLGPNIQYF.

V usage is TRBV7-8 and J usage is TRBJ2-7; 11 nucleotides line up with TRBD2. Germline lookup yields CDR1 SGHVS and CDR2 FQNEAQ. The CDR3 extends over 16 amino acids. The J segment lost 2 bases and the V segment lost 5 bases, leaving 8 bases of the junction unmatched. CDR3 sequence reads: CASSAGTSGYPYEQYF. The CDR3 coding sequence is TGTGCCAGCAGCGCCGGGACTAGCGGTTACCCCTACGAGCAGTACTTC.

This clonotype was observed a few times. The chain employs TRBV20-1 and TRBJ2-7, with D perhaps TRBD2 (6 bases). CDR1 is DFQATT and CDR2 is SNEGSKA in the germline V gene (reference sequence). Trimming removed 2 bases at V and 3 bases at J, with 20 bases between. The CDR3 consists of 16 residues. CDR3 nucleotides: TGCAGTGCTAGAAAGTCCGCCGGACTAACGATCTACGAGCAGTACTTC. Translated: CSARKSAGLTIYEQYF.

This chain joins TRBV29-1 and TRBJ2-5; either TRBD1 or TRBD2 may fit D (5 bases each). The CDR3 extends over 12 amino acids. Germline assignment: CDR1 SQVTM and CDR2 ANQGSEA. Trimming took off 8 bases at V and 5 bases at J, with 15 bases between the two ends. The CDR3 coding sequence is TGCAGCTCTCGGGGCTTGGGGGAGACCCAGTACTTC. Amino acid sequence: CSSRGLGETQYF.

This clonotype was detected only a few times. The chain carries TRBV5-1 and TRBJ2-7; tentatively, D is TRBD2 (6 bases). V lost 8 bases and J lost 4, with 16 bases in between. Looked up from germline, CDR1 is SGHRS and CDR2 is YFSETQ. The CDR3 spans 13 residues. The CDR3 sequence is CASSDWGVYEQYF. The CDR3 DNA follows: TGCGCCAGTTCGGACTGGGGGGTTTACGAGCAGTACTTC.

The chain carries TRBV25-1 and TRBJ2-5; the D gene could be TRBD1 or TRBD2 (6 bases each). Trimming cost V 8 bases and J 1 base, with 17 bases left between them. CDR1 and CDR2 (germline): MGHDK, SYGVNS. The CDR3 runs 15 residues. Here the CDR3 DNA reads TGTGCCAGCTCCCCCAACCGGGGGCTCCAAGAGACCCAGTACTTC. Translating gives CASSPNRGLQETQYF.

This clonotype was seen a few times. V and J are TRBV30 and TRBJ2-5; TRBD2 aligns across 11 bases. Germline trimming cut 6 bases from V and 4 bases from J; bases unmatched to any gene: 10. Germline V CDR1 and CDR2: GTSNPN, SVGIG (reference sequence). This CDR3 comprises 15 residues. Here the CDR3 reads CACRKGGLAGETQYF. DNA of the CDR3: TGTGCCTGTAGGAAGGGCGGACTAGCGGGAGAGACCCAGTACTTC.

In this sample, this clonotype turned up a few times. The gene calls are TRBV20-1 and TRBJ2-7, with D maybe TRBD1 (6 bases). V lost 4 bases and J 0 bases, leaving 13 bases between the germline ends. The CDR3 spans 14 residues. Germline CDR1 DFQATT, CDR2 SNEGSKA (reference sequence). The CDR3 loop is CSATSGDLSYEQYF. CDR3 in DNA: TGCAGTGCTACATCAGGGGACCTCTCCTACGAGCAGTACTTC.

The rearrangement links TRBV12-3 or TRBV12-4 to TRBJ2-2; D is unclear. Trimming removed 8 bases at V and 2 bases at J, with 3 bases between. The CDR3 loop spans 11 amino acids. In DNA form, the CDR3 reads TGTGCCAGCGGAAACACCGGGGAGCTGTTTTTT. Protein: CASGNTGELFF.

On this clonotype: The conserved phenylalanine or tryptophan is not found at the CDR3 terminus, so this likely reflects a read error. V gene TRBV5-5 combines with J gene TRBJ2-1; possible D gene TRBD2, 6 bases. Germline CDR1 is SGHKS and CDR2 is YYEKEE (reference sequence). The germline V and J ends were trimmed by 1 base and 5 bases, with 16 bases remaining between them. The CDR3 has 16 residues. The CDR3 DNA sequence: TGTGCCAGCAGCTTGTGGTTCCAGTCGGGAGACAATGAGCAGTTCTAC. It specifies CASSLWFQSGDNEQFY.

Written as DNA, the CDR3 is TGTGCCAGCTCACTGATCTGGCAGGGCTACGAGCAGTACTTC. It specifies CASSLIWQGYEQYF. The J gene is TRBJ2-7, the V gene TRBV18; tentatively, D is TRBD1 (5 bases). The CDR3 extends over 14 amino acids. Trimming left V 4 bases short and J 3 bases short, with 13 bases between. The germline V gene has CDR1 KGHSH and CDR2 LQKENI.

This clonotype was detected ten times or more. This rearrangement joins TRBV5-1 to TRBJ2-7; 11 bases match TRBD2. Germline V gene lookup returns CDR1 SGHRS and CDR2 YFSETQ. V gave up 7 bases and J gave up 4 bases; unmatched junction bases: 7. The length of the CDR3 is 14 residues. CDR3 residues: CASGETSGSYEQYF. In DNA, the CDR3 is TGCGCCAGCGGCGAAACTAGCGGGAGTTACGAGCAGTACTTC.

The rearrangement joins TRBV28 to TRBJ2-7; TRBD2 matches at 9 bases. With V trimmed by 1 base and J by 3 bases, 7 bases remained unmatched. The CDR3 length is 16 residues. Germline CDR1 and CDR2: MDHEN and SYDVKM. The CDR3: CASSLSLAGNIYEQYF. CDR3 in DNA: TGTGCCAGCAGTTTATCCCTAGCGGGGAATATCTACGAGCAGTACTTC.

This clonotype has at least ten counts. The V call is TRBV20-1, the J call TRBJ2-3; 9 nucleotides agree with TRBD2. The CDR3 is made up of 14 amino acids. CDR1 DFQATT and CDR2 SNEGSKA come from the germline V gene (reference sequence). V was clipped by 5 bases and J by 0 bases; unmatched bases: 3. The CDR3 DNA sequence: TGCAGTGCTGTAGCGGGAGCTAGCACAGATACGCAGTATTTT. It encodes CSAVAGASTDTQYF.